This T cell receptor (beta chain) appears in the sequencing data of a study of T cells in Graves' hyperthyroidism and ophthalmopathy (dated by TCRdb to between 2018 and 2021). Concerning the study at large: Peripheral blood samples were taken at the time of initial diagnosis, prior to any treatment. For training and testing, the 100 or so patients in the discovery cohort were randomly divided in a 7:3 ratio. Once sampling was done, hyperthyroidism patients were given methimazole at a starting dose of 30 mg daily, whereas ophthalmopathy patients were given high-dose intravenous methylprednisolone. In about 6 Graves' hyperthyroidism patients, the study also compared T-cell repertoires from thyroid tissue with T-cell repertoires from blood. According to the paper, TCR Vbeta CDR3 sequencing was carried out on over 130 peripheral blood samples, which came from approximately 41 ophthalmopathy, approximately 72 hyperthyroidism and approximately 17 progressor patients. Prospective prediction of ophthalmopathy was tested in an independent validation cohort of fewer than 20 hyperthyroidism patients and approximately 17 patients who later progressed to ophthalmopathy. A discovery cohort of approximately 97 patients, 43 with Graves' ophthalmopathy and more than 55 with stable Graves' hyperthyroidism, was used to find distinguishing TCR V-J signatures.

In the ophthalmopathy patients, disease was moderately to severely active, with a Clinical Activity Score of 3 or more, a NOSPECS grade of 4 or more, and a duration of less than 3 months. Patients with uncontrolled infections, other autoimmune diseases, pregnancy or lactation were excluded. Clinical symptoms, serum thyroxine and TRAb, thyroid ultrasound, and orbital computed tomography formed the basis for the diagnoses. Ficoll-Paque density gradient centrifugation was used to isolate PBMCs from around 10 ml of fresh peripheral blood. Total RNA was extracted with Trizol reagent, and quality was checked on an Agilent 2100 Bioanalyzer. Overall study results and their limits: In validation, the model predicted progression to ophthalmopathy with approximately 71% sensitivity and about 72% specificity, a median of 6.5 months before onset. A model built on a 13 V-J signature distinguished ophthalmopathy from stable hyperthyroidism, reaching 85% to 90% sensitivity and about 81% specificity in cross-validation and 80%/75% in testing. Most expanded thyroid clonotypes (frequency above 0.001) were also detected in blood, a finding suggesting that blood repertoires may reflect thyroid immune responses. Sample size was not statistically predetermined, and blinding of investigators to group allocation was not performed.

The CDR3 measures 17 amino acids from cysteine to phenylalanine. Just CDR3 DNA is preserved here, 51 bases in frame from base 1. CDR1 and CDR2 were assigned from the germline V gene (reference sequence) as LGHDT and YNNKEL. Trimming removed 1 base from V and 3 bases from J; the gene matches leave 11 bases unexplained. The TCR beta CDR3 regions were amplified from the RNA transcripts. A first-round RT-PCR of the TCR CDR3 used the HTBI primer set with the Qiagen OneStep RT-PCR kit. A second multiplex PCR round built the libraries, followed by size selection and purification. Sequencing of the libraries was done on an Illumina HiSeq2000 using paired-end 100 bp reads. As for how the authors treated the data: SOAPnuke was used to process the raw data, removing reads that contained adapters or uncalled bases, had a mean Phred below 15, or lacked an exact match to the constant primer or identifier. High-quality paired reads were merged using COPE v1.2.5, and each unique nucleotide sequence was defined as a clonotype. MiTCR v1.1 was used to align the clonotypes against IMGT TRBV, TRBD and TRBJ reference segments. Only V-J combinations with frequency above 0.0001, covering 99% to 99.2% of repertoires, were analysed. A TCS score was defined as the ratio of F50 (clonal expansion) to E x V (chaos), with BLOSUM62-based TCRdist applied between CDR3 peptides within each V-J. Welch's t-statistics and random forest reduced around 510 V-J features to some 14, which were used in a naive Bayes classifier (R e1071). TCRdb itself trimmed the public reads at Q25 with fastp, ran MiXCR and retained productive beta chains. Records with the same CDR3 protein are collapsed into one entry carrying the most frequent genes and DNA. The V and J calls were determined by TCRdb, not by the authors. The table for this sample lists 500,000 to 750,000 distinct CDR3 sequences; approximately 15% of them were counted only once. The top ten clonotypes cover about 6.6% of the sample.

This clonotype has at least ten counts. The antigen this receptor binds is unknown. Nothing much larger sits one base from this clone, and base qualities are not available. This clonotype was obtained from a woman aged 18-35 years with Graves' ophthalmopathy. Input material: blood. The rearrangement combines TRBV3-1 with TRBJ2-7; 8 bases in the junction line up with TRBD2. The base sequence is TGTGCCAGCAGCCAAGTAGGGCTAGCGGGTTCCATCTACGAGCAGTACTTC. Its coded protein is CASSQVGLAGSIYEQYF.